One sample yielded the 12 T cell receptor beta chains listed below, sequenced in a study of blood T cell repertoires in COVID-19 (dated by TCRdb to 2019 to 2021). Preparation of the library involved the immunoSEQ multiplex PCR assay. TCRdb provides this immuneACCESS table in a form limited to in-frame rearrangements. Some clones are lacking; in checked studies, under half of them reflect an unresolved V gene, and why the rest are absent is not known. Across this sample there are roughly 350,000 clones, with about 88% seen only once. The top ten clonotypes cover roughly 6.6% of the sample. Sequenced: peripheral blood. These TCRs come from a woman between 65 and 79 years old with COVID-19, enrolled during active disease.

This chain connects TRBV2 to TRBJ2-3, with TRBD2 matching over 10 bases. Germline V gene lookup returns CDR1 SNHLY and CDR2 FYNNEI. This CDR3 is 15 amino acids long. V was pared by 6 bases and J by 4 bases, with 7 bases of the junction left unmatched. The CDR3 nucleotides read TGTGCCAGCAGGGGAAGCGGGGGGGCATCAGATACGCAGTATTTT. Protein: CASRGSGGASDTQYF. The entire variable domain, with the rest obtained from reference TRBV2 and TRBJ2-3, is as follows: EPEVTQTPSHQVTQMGQEVILRCVPISNHLYFYWYRQILGQKVEFLVSFYNNEISEKSEIFDDQFSVERPDGSNFTLKIRSTKLEDSAMYFCASRGSGGASDTQYFGPGTRLTVL.

The chain employs TRBV24-1 and TRBJ1-5, with D possibly being TRBD1 (6 bases). CDR1 and CDR2 from the germline V gene are KGHDR and SFDVKD. The CDR3 consists of 13 residues. Between the trimmed V and J ends, which lost 6 bases and 2 bases, there was a span of 7 bases. The chain's CDR3 is CATSRQGNQPQHF. CDR3 DNA sequence: TGTGCCACCAGTCGACAGGGCAATCAGCCCCAGCATTTT.

The chain joins TRBV10-3 to TRBJ2-4, with D possibly being TRBD1 (5 bases). With 10 bases removed from V and 8 bases from J, the gap between germline ends came to 18 bases. CDR3 size: 13 residues. Germline values: CDR1 ENHRY, CDR2 SYGVKD. The CDR3 protein is CATLEGVDDIQYF. The CDR3 DNA is TGTGCCACCCTGGAAGGGGTGGATGACATTCAGTACTTC.

Of note for this clone: The same CDR3 can be traced to other DNA sequences in this sample. The gene calls are TRBV4-3 and TRBJ1-5, with a weak D call TRBD1 (6 bases). The germline V gene encodes CDR1 LGHNA and CDR2 YSLEER. V was trimmed by 0 bases and J by 4 bases, leaving 10 bases between them. The CDR3 runs to 15 residues. CDR3 loop: CASSQDGGANQPQHF. CDR3 in DNA: TGCGCCAGCAGCCAAGATGGGGGGGCGAATCAGCCCCAGCATTTT.

V gene TRBV15 combines with J gene TRBJ2-7; possibly TRBD1 for D (5 bases). The germline CDR1 and CDR2 sequences are LNHNV and YYDKDF (reference sequence). V lost 0 bases and J lost 2, with 8 bases in between. CDR3 length: 14 residues. The CDR3 protein is CATSREKGTYEQYF. CDR3 sequence (DNA): TGTGCCACCAGCAGAGAAAAGGGGACCTACGAGCAGTACTTC.

The chain uses TRBV6-2 or TRBV6-3 and TRBJ2-7; 12 nucleotides align to TRBD2. CDR1 is MNHEY and CDR2 is SVGEGT in the germline V gene. This CDR3 region has 13 residues. Trimming removed 6 bases from V and 6 bases from J; junction bases left unmatched: 3. CDR3 coding DNA: TGTGCCAGCAGCCTAGCGGGGGGGCTCGAGCAGTACTTC. Translating it yields CASSLAGGLEQYF.

The chain links TRBV5-1 to TRBJ2-3, with TRBD2 identical over 10 bases. With 1 base clipped from V and 3 bases from J, the junction kept 2 bases outside the gene matches. The V gene's germline CDR1 is SGHRS and CDR2 YFSETQ. This CDR3 comprises 15 residues. The CDR3 region has the DNA TGCGCCAGCAGCTTGCAACTAGCGGGGACAGATACGCAGTATTTT. Its protein product is CASSLQLAGTDTQYF.

The rearrangement joins TRBV6-5 to TRBJ1-5, with D maybe TRBD1 (5 bases). Germline V gene lookup returns CDR1 MNHEY and CDR2 SVGAGI. The CDR3 totals 15 residues. The V end lost 6 bases, the J end lost 0 bases, and 12 bases lay between the germline ends. The CDR3 sequence is CASRGDSFSNQPQHF. As DNA, the CDR3 is TGTGCCAGCAGAGGGGACTCTTTTAGCAATCAGCCCCAGCATTTT.

The gene calls are TRBV5-3 and TRBJ2-2, with 12 bases matching TRBD2. TRBV5-3 is noted as an ORF with a role that remains uncertain. The CDR3 is made up of 18 amino acids. The trim removed 4 bases at V and 4 bases at J, leaving 11 bases unmatched. The chain's CDR3 is CARSNGLAGTPGTGELFF. CDR3 bases: TGTGCCAGAAGCAACGGACTAGCGGGGACCCCTGGCACCGGGGAGCTGTTTTTT.

The chain employs TRBV28 and TRBJ1-1, with 8 bases matching TRBD1. J was trimmed by 10 bases and V by 4 bases; bases with no gene match: 8. Germline values: CDR1 MDHEN, CDR2 SYDVKM. This CDR3 comprises 13 residues. The CDR3 here is CASSYGQGIGAFF. CDR3 nucleotides: TGTGCCAGCAGTTACGGACAGGGAATTGGAGCTTTCTTT.

V and J are TRBV7-2 and TRBJ1-5; D not resolved. Germline lookup yields CDR1 SGHTA and CDR2 FQGNSA. V lost 1 base and J lost 7, with 8 bases in between. This CDR3 comprises 13 residues. CDR3: CASSLVSGQPQHF. CDR3 DNA: TGTGCCAGCAGCTTAGTTTCGGGACAGCCCCAGCATTTT.

The gene calls are TRBV2 and TRBJ1-1; weak D call: TRBD1 (6 bases). V lost 6 bases and J 2 bases, leaving 10 bases between the germline ends. This CDR3 is built from 13 residues. Germline loops: CDR1 SNHLY, CDR2 FYNNEI. The CDR3, as DNA: TGTGCCAGCAGCGGACAGCCCAACACTGAAGCTTTCTTT. As protein: CASSGQPNTEAFF.